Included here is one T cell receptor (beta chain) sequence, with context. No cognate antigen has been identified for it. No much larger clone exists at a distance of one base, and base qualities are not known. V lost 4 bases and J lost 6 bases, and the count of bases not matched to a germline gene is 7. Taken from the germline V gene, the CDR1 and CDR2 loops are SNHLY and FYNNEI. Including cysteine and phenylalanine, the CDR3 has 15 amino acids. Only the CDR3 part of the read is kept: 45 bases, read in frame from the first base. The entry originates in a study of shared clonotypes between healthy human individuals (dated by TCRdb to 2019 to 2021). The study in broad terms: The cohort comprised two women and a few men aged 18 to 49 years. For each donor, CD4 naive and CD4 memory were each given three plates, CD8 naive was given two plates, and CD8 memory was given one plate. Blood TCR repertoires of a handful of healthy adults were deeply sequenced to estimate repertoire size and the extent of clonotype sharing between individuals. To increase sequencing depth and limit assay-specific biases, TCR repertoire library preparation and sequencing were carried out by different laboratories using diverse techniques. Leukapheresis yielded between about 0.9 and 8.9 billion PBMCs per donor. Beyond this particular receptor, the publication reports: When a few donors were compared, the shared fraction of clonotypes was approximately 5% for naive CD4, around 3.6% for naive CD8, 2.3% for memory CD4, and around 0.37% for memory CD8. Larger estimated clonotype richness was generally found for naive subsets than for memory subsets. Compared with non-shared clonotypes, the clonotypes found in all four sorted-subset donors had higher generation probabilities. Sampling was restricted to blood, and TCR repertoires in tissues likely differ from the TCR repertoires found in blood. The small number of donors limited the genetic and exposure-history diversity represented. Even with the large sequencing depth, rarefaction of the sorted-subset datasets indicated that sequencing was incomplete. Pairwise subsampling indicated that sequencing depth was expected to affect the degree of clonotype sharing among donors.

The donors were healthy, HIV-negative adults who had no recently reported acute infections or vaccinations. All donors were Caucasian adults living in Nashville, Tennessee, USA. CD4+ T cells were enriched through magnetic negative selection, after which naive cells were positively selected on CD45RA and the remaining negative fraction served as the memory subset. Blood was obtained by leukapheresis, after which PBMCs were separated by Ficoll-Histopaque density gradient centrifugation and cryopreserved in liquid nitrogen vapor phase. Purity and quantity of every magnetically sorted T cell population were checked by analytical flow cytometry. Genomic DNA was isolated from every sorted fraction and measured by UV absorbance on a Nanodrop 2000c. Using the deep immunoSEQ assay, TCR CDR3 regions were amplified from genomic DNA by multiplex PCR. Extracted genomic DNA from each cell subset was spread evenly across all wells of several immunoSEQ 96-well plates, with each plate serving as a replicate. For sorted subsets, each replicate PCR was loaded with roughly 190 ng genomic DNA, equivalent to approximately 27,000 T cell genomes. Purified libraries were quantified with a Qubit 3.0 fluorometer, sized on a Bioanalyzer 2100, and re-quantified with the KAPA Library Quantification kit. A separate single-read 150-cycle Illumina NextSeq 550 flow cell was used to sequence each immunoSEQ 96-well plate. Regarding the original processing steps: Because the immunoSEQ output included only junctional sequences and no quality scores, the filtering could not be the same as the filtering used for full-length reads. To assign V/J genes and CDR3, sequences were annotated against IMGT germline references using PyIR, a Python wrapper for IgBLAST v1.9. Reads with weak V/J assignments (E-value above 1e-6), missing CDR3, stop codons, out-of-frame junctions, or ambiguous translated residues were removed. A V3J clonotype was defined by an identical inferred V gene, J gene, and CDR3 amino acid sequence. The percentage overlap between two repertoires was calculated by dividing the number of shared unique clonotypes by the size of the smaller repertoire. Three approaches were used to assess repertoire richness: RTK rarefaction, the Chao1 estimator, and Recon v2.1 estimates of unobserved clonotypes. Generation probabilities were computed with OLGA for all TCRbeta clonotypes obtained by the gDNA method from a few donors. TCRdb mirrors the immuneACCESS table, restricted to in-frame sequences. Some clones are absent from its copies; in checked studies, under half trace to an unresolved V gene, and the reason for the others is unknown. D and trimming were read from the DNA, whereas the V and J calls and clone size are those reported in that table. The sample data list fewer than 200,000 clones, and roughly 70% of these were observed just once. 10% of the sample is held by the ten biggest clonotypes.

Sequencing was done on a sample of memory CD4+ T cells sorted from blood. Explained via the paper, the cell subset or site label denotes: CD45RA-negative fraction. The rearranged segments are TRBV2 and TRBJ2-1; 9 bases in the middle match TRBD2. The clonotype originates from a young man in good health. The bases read TGTGCCAGCAGTGGCAGCGGGAGGACTATCAATGAGCAGTTCTTC. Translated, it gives CASSGSGRTINEQFF.